This T cell receptor beta chain was captured in a study of CD8 T cells in ankylosing spondylitis. Whole-study findings and limits: From matched ankylosing spondylitis synovial fluid, disease-linked clones were reportedly recovered at significantly enriched levels.

V dropped 1 base and J dropped 4 bases, with 8 bases sitting between them. CDR3 length: 13 amino acids. In its sample, this clonotype was seen many times. Its specificity is unknown. TCRdb fed the 5' RACE reads into MiXCR, producing one record per CDR3 protein. The sample lists 300,000 to 350,000 distinct CDR3 sequences, approximately 15% occurring once. This receptor was taken from a male donor with ankylosing spondylitis or in good health (not recorded which). The chain employs TRBV12-3 or TRBV12-4 and TRBJ2-7; weak D call: TRBD2 (5 bases). Source material: blood, either unsorted or a sorted T cell fraction (not recorded which). Here the CDR3 DNA reads TGTGCCAGCAGTTTAGAGCGAGGGTACGAGCAGTACTTC. Its protein is CASSLERGYEQYF.